The 4 T cell receptor beta chains listed next were all sequenced from one sample in a study of blood T cells in healthy people across ages. A sample-barcoded 5' primer and a J-beta primer mix were used in a second PCR of roughly 7 to 12 cycles. TCRdb redid the calling of the 5' RACE reads with MiXCR, one entry per CDR3 protein. The profile covers under 1 million distinct CDR3 sequences, with roughly 44% appearing a single time and roughly 19% taken by the ten largest. Material for sequencing was blood. These receptors were taken from a man aged 60 to 75 in good health.

V gene TRBV27 combines with J gene TRBJ1-1; unclear D gene. V gave up 1 base and J gave up 2 bases, with 11 bases separating them. Germline V lookup: CDR1 MNHEY, CDR2 SMNVEV (reference sequence). CDR3 length: 15 residues. CDR3 in amino acids: CASSLLGQINTEAFF. The CDR3 DNA reads as TGTGCCAGCAGTTTATTAGGGCAGATAAACACTGAAGCTTTCTTT.

J is TRBJ2-3 and V is TRBV9; TRBD1 is a possible D gene (6 bases). V was shortened by 7 bases and J by 1 base, with 10 bases between the two germline ends. The CDR3 spans 13 residues. Germline V gives CDR1 SGDLS, CDR2 YYNGEE. The CDR3 protein is CASGTQGTDTQYF. The CDR3 coding sequence is TGTGCCAGCGGGACACAAGGCACAGATACGCAGTATTTT.

V usage is TRBV2 and J usage is TRBJ2-5, with TRBD2 identical over 9 bases. Losses at the gene ends were 1 base for V and 1 base for J; bases not matched to a gene: 7. This CDR3 contains 17 residues. From germline, CDR1 is SNHLY and CDR2 FYNNEI. The CDR3 protein is CASSEGGSGGPQETQYF. As DNA, the CDR3 is TGTGCCAGCAGTGAAGGGGGTAGCGGGGGACCCCAAGAGACCCAGTACTTC.

This clonotype was picked up a small number of times. The chain is built from TRBV29-1 and TRBJ1-2, with TRBD1 as a possible D gene (6 bases). CDR3 length: 12 amino acids. Trimming stripped 6 bases from V and 0 bases from J, with 8 bases between. Germline V gives CDR1 SQVTM, CDR2 ANQGSEA. The CDR3 bases are TGCAGCGTGGGGGCGGCTAACTATGGCTACACCTTC. This codes for CSVGAANYGYTF.